This entry lists 21 T cell receptor delta chains sequenced from one sample in a study of γδ T cells in repeated Plasmodium falciparum infection. Flow sorting of PBMC yielded separate Vgamma9/Vdelta2+ and Vdelta2-negative gammadelta T cell populations for bulk repertoire analysis. TCRdb re-processed the multiplex PCR reads via CATT. The table shows 45,000 to 60,000 delta-chain clones, with 1.9% occurring only once. Sequenced sample: gamma-delta T cells from blood. The receptors were gathered from a pool of human donors (malaria-infected and uninfected, not separated).

This clone was detected only a few times. The likely explanation is a read error, given a far larger clone one base away. The sample carries other DNA sequences with the same CDR3. The chain carries TRDV1 and TRDJ2, with 13 bases matching TRDD3. TCRdb is silent on the J gene; assignment here came from matching the DNA to germline. The germline CDR1 and CDR2 sequences are TSWWSYY and QGS. Losses at the gene ends were 5 bases for V and 7 bases for J; bases not matched to a gene: 40. CDR3 size: 27 residues. The CDR3 here is CALGSPAFLRAPTPLLGDTRVGAQLFF. CDR3 sequence (DNA): TGTGCTCTTGGGTCCCCCGCCTTCCTACGGGCCCCAACCCCCCTACTGGGGGATACGCGGGTTGGAGCACAACTCTTCTTT.

This clone was counted between two and nine times. TCRdb pairs this DNA with a much larger clone's protein that differs at residue 22, likely a read error; the protein shown was translated from the DNA. No J gene call was made, and the V gene is TRDV3; TRDD3 reflects the table's D call only, with no check against the DNA. Germline CDR1 and CDR2: TVYSNPD and GDNSRS (reference sequence). This CDR3 spans 23 amino acids. For the CDR3, the DNA is TGTGCCTGCTCTGTCCCTTCCTACGCCATTATCTGGGGGATACATCCGAACACCGATAAACTCACCTTT. Translation gives CACSVPSYAIIWGIHPNTDKLTF.

This clone appeared a few times. The protein TCRdb gives is from a much larger clone and does not agree with this DNA's translation at residue 5, likely a read error; the protein shown here comes from the DNA. This chain links TRDV1 with TRDJ1, with 8 nucleotides matching TRDD3. No J gene is reported in TCRdb; it was inferred here by comparing the DNA with germline. The CDR3 totals 25 residues. CDR1 is TSWWSYY, CDR2 QGS, per germline. Trimming at V came to 4 bases and at J to 0 bases, leaving 34 bases not matched to a gene. The CDR3 nucleotides are TGTGCTCTTGGGGGACTTCCGTTCCTTTGGGTCCTTAGGGATACGTTCCGTCCGTACACCGATAAACTCATCTTT. This encodes CALGGLPFLWVLRDTFRPYTDKLIF.

As regards this clone: The TCRdb protein comes from a much larger clone and disagrees with this DNA's translation at residue 8, likely due to a read error; the protein given here is derived from the DNA. CDR3 coding DNA: TGTGCTCTTGGGGACCTAGGCATGTACTGGGGGATTACCAACACCGATAAACTCATCTTT. Residues: CALGDLGMYWGITNTDKLIF. The gene calls are TRDV1 and TRDJ1; 10 nucleotides align to TRDD3. TCRdb offers no J gene call, so here the DNA was matched to germline to obtain one. J lost 0 bases, V lost 3 bases, and 16 bases had no gene match. The CDR3 has 20 amino acids. CDR1 TSWWSYY and CDR2 QGS come from the germline V gene.

This clone turned up a few times. The protein recorded in TCRdb matches a much larger clone and deviates from this DNA's translation at residue 12, suggesting a read error; the protein here is obtained by translating the DNA. The chain recombines TRDV1 with TRDJ1; the match to TRDD3 covers 9 bases. Because TCRdb records no J gene, it was assigned here through a match of the DNA to germline. The CDR3 contains 23 residues. Germline assignment: CDR1 TSWWSYY and CDR2 QGS. The V and J ends lost 1 base and 1 base, in that order; junction bases with no gene match: 25. The CDR3 region has the DNA TGTGCTCTTGGGGAACAAGTTTTCCTTTCATTTTCACTGGGGGACCGTTGCACCGATAAACTCATCTTT. Translation gives CALGEQVFLSFSLGDRCTDKLIF.

A note on this clone: TCRdb's protein, taken from a much larger clone, differs from this DNA's translation at residue 5, likely owing to a read error; the protein displayed comes from the DNA. The chain recombines TRDV2 with TRDJ1; 12 bases match TRDD3. In the absence of a J gene in TCRdb, the DNA was matched to germline to assign it here. Germline loops: CDR1 GEAIGNYY, CDR2 EKD. The CDR3 extends over 17 amino acids. V lost 3 bases to trimming and J lost 0 bases; unmatched junction nucleotides: 7. The CDR3 loop reads CACDAAGGYANTDKLIF. CDR3 DNA sequence: TGTGCCTGTGACGCCGCTGGGGGATACGCTAACACCGATAAACTCATCTTT.

In regard to this clone: This is likely an artifact of a read error, given a far larger clone one base away. The same CDR3 can be traced to other DNA sequences in this sample. The genes are TRDV1 and TRDJ1; possible D gene TRDD2, 7 bases. TCRdb lists no J gene, so it was determined here by aligning the DNA to germline. The germline CDR1 and CDR2 sequences are TSWWSYY and QGS. CDR3 length: 21 residues. For the CDR3, the DNA is TGTGCTCTTGGGCGTCTCCTTCCTTTATTGGGGATCCCCATGTACACGGATAAACTCATCTTT. This codes for CALGRLLPLLGIPMYTDKLIF.

This clone was detected a few times. The translation of this DNA and the TCRdb protein of a much larger clone differ at residue 19, probably owing to a read error; the protein shown here is translated from the DNA. The chain uses TRDV1 and TRDJ1; 9 nucleotides line up with TRDD3. The J gene was not available in TCRdb and was assigned here by matching the DNA to germline segments. CDR3 length: 23 amino acids. Germline loops: CDR1 TSWWSYY, CDR2 QGS. The DNA of the CDR3 is TGTGCTCTTGGGGAACTGAACCCAAAGGTGGGGATACGGTTAACAATCGTTACCGGTAAACTCATCTTT. This codes for CALGELNPKVGIRLTIVTGKLIF.

This clone was detected many times. In the same sample, other DNA sequences code for this CDR3. The V call is TRDV1, the J call TRDJ1, with 9 positions matching TRDD3. This CDR3 contains 22 residues. The junction had 21 bases not matched to a gene; V was cut back by 1 base and J by 0 bases. Germline V CDR1 and CDR2: TSWWSYY, QGS. The CDR3 nucleotides read TGTGCTCTTGGGGAACCCCTAGGGAGCTACATATTAACTGGGGGAAACACCGATAAACTCATCTTT. This translates into CALGEPLGSYILTGGNTDKLIF.

The sample holds many counts of this clone. A far larger clone is one nucleotide away, so this likely arose from a read error. The same CDR3 arises from other DNA sequences in this sample as well. The chain couples TRDV1 to TRDJ2; 9 nucleotides line up with TRDD3. Here the J gene was assigned by germline matching of the DNA, as TCRdb has none. CDR3 length: 19 amino acids. Germline CDR1 TSWWSYY, CDR2 QGS. V lost 8 bases, J lost 3 bases, and 19 bases stayed unmatched. CDR3 sequence: CALFPTVGGYLALTAQLFF. The CDR3 bases are TGTGCTCTTTTTCCTACTGTTGGGGGATATTTAGCCCTGACAGCACAACTCTTCTTT.

On this clone itself: TCRdb lists the protein of a much larger clone for this DNA, which differs at residue 11, so this is likely a read error; the protein given here is translated from the DNA itself. The chain joins TRDV1 to TRDJ1; 11 nucleotides agree with TRDD3. No J gene was available from TCRdb, and it was assigned here by a germline match of the DNA. Germline CDR1 and CDR2: TSWWSYY and QGS. The junction had 22 bases not matched to a gene; V was cut back by 5 bases and J by 5 bases. The CDR3 contains 20 residues. The CDR3 spells CALGRGKTPWSGGYRDKLIF. The CDR3 DNA follows: TGTGCTCTTGGGAGAGGGAAGACCCCCTGGTCTGGGGGATACCGAGATAAACTCATCTTT.

This clone showed up many times. The protein TCRdb gives is from a much larger clone and does not agree with this DNA's translation at residue 14, likely a read error; the protein shown here comes from the DNA. The rearrangement links TRDV3 to TRDJ1; weak D call: TRDD2 (7 bases). TCRdb offers no J gene call, so here the DNA was matched to germline to obtain one. In germline, CDR1 is TVYSNPD, CDR2 GDNSRS (reference sequence). The CDR3 consists of 18 residues. CDR3 sequence: CALNFPTWWGAYTNKLIF. The CDR3 nucleotides read TGTGCCTTGAATTTTCCTACGTGGTGGGGGGCGTACACCAATAAACTCATCTTT.

There are a few counts of this clone. A far larger clone is only one base removed, so a read error is likely. This sample also contains other DNA sequences that code for the same CDR3. V gene TRDV1 was called; the J gene was not; TRDD3, the D gene given by the table, was not confirmed from the DNA. CDR3 length equals 16 residues. Germline values: CDR1 TSWWSYY, CDR2 QGS. The CDR3 region is CALGESFPTGDTKLIF. As DNA, the CDR3 is TGTGCTCTTGGGGAGTCATTTCCTACGGGAGATACGAAACTCATCTTC.

This clone was counted between two and nine times. TCRdb shows a much larger clone's protein in place of this DNA's translation, and the two differ at residue 5, likely through a read error; the protein shown is translated from the DNA. The chain is built from TRDV1 and TRDJ1; unclear D gene. The J gene, not given by TCRdb, was assigned here from a germline match of the nucleotide sequence. This CDR3 has 22 amino acids. The germline V gene encodes CDR1 TSWWSYY and CDR2 QGS. V lost 5 bases and J 4 bases, leaving 38 bases between the germline ends. The DNA for the CDR3 is TGTGCTCTTGGGCTCATTTATTACTCCATCGGATCTTGGGCGGGTAATGGCGATAAACTCATCTTT. It translates to CALGLIYYSIGSWAGNGDKLIF.

This clone was counted at least ten times. The rearrangement links TRDV1 to TRDJ1; D is unclear. Because TCRdb records no J gene, it was assigned here through a match of the DNA to germline. The germline V and J ends were trimmed by 0 bases and 8 bases, with 31 bases remaining between them. The V gene's germline CDR1 is TSWWSYY and CDR2 QGS. The CDR3 contains 20 residues. The CDR3 reads CALGELRLIGRILMPPKLIF. DNA of the CDR3: TGTGCTCTTGGGGAACTCCGCCTTATAGGGCGGATTCTGATGCCCCCAAAACTCATCTTT.

The sample holds a few counts of this clone. One base separates it from a far larger clone, so it is likely a read error. The same CDR3 can be traced to other DNA sequences in this sample. The chain joins TRDV2 to TRDJ1, with D possibly matching TRDD3 (6 bases). Here the J gene came from matching the DNA to germline, since TCRdb omits it. The germline gives CDR1 GEAIGNYY, CDR2 EKD. This CDR3 region has 15 residues. CDR3 sequence reads: CACDNMGGEEKRLIF. CDR3 nucleotide sequence: TGTGCTTGTGACAACATGGGGGGGGAGGAGAAGAGACTCATCTTT.

With regard to this clone: A single base is all that separates this from a far larger clone, so a read error is likely. This sample includes further DNA sequences coding for the same CDR3. This sequence joins TRDV1 and TRDJ1; 7 bases map to TRDD3. In the absence of a J gene in TCRdb, the DNA was matched to germline to assign it here. Trimming cost V 5 bases and J 1 base; bases outside gene matches: 16. Germline values: CDR1 TSWWSYY, CDR2 QGS. The length of the CDR3 is 18 residues. The CDR3 DNA reads TGTGCTCTTGGGAAACCGTACTGGGGAATAGCGGGCACCGATAAACTCATCTTT. It translates to CALGKPYWGIAGTDKLIF.

This clone came up many times. The protein held in TCRdb is that of a much larger clone and does not match this DNA's translation at residue 4, likely because of a read error; the protein shown is translated from the DNA. This sequence joins TRDV1 and TRDJ1, with TRDD3 matching 13 bases. The J gene is not listed in TCRdb, so it was assigned here from a DNA match to germline. CDR3 length equals 24 residues. Germline CDR1 reads TSWWSYY; CDR2 reads QGS. Written as DNA, the CDR3 is TGTGCTCTTAGGGAAGCGGTAGGAACGGTCAAAACTCCGTACTGGGGGATACGCACCGATAAACTCATCTTT. This codes for CALREAVGTVKTPYWGIRTDKLIF.

This clone was detected many times. It differs at one base from a far larger clone, so likely a read error. The same CDR3 also results from other DNA sequences found in this sample. The rearrangement links TRDV2 to TRDJ1, with 12 positions matching TRDD3. With V trimmed by 1 base and J by 0 bases, 17 bases remained unmatched. Per the germline V gene, CDR1 is GEAIGNYY and CDR2 is EKD. CDR3 size: 21 residues. In DNA, the CDR3 is TGTGCCTGTGACACTCTCTTACTGGGGGATACTGACCTCGACAACACCGATAAACTCATCTTT. Its translation: CACDTLLLGDTDLDNTDKLIF.

The genes are TRDV1 and TRDJ1; D may match TRDD2 or TRDD3 (5 bases each). Matching the DNA to germline supplied the J gene, which TCRdb does not give. CDR1 is TSWWSYY, CDR2 QGS, per germline. This CDR3 spans 20 amino acids. V was shortened by 1 base and J by 3 bases, with 27 bases between the two germline ends. The CDR3 DNA sequence: TGTGCTCTTGGGGAACCGCGGTTCCTGTATGGGCTGGGAGTATCCGATAAACTCATCTTT. This translates into CALGEPRFLYGLGVSDKLIF.

This clone was counted at least ten times. A read error is likely here: a far larger clone is one base away. Within the sample, other DNA sequences also encode this same CDR3. The V gene is listed as TRAV14/DV4; no J gene was called; the table's D gene call, TRDD3, was not cross checked with the DNA. This CDR3 spans 16 amino acids. Germline V gives CDR1 TSDPSYG, CDR2 QGSYDQQN (reference sequence). This CDR3 is CAIRRTGGFETDKLIF. The CDR3 nucleotides read TGTGCAATTCGCCGTACTGGGGGATTCGAAACCGATAAGCTCATCTTT.